This TCR beta chain comes out of a study of regulatory T cells in long-lasting Graves disease. General observations from the study: Favored usage of TRBV28, TRBJ1-2 and TRBJ2-5 was recorded in persistent disease. It was possible that the small sample size reduced accuracy.

CDR1 and CDR2 from the germline V gene are SGDLS and YYNGEE. V was trimmed by 0 bases and J by 6 bases, leaving 7 bases between them. The CDR3 covers 13 residues. This sample's time point: newly diagnosed GD, antithyroid drugs for less than 3 months. Generation of the TCR library employed RNA extracted from PBMCs. Construction of TCR beta libraries relied on iRepertoire HTBI primers and on Arm-PCR targeting CDR3 regions. One entry per CDR3 protein, called by TCRdb with MiXCR from the multiplex PCR reads. The repertoire holds roughly 560,000 distinct CDR3 sequences, with 15% to 20% as singletons. Regarding this clonotype: Its antigen is unknown.

The same data also went into a second study, on T cells in Graves' hyperthyroidism and ophthalmopathy. This second report adds: Hyperthyroidism patients were newly diagnosed, had disease duration under 2 months, and were aged 18 to 65 years.

The rearrangement uses TRBV9 and TRBJ2-1; possible D gene TRBD1, 5 bases. Source: peripheral blood mononuclear cells (PBMCs), taken at new diagnosis, from a patient treated with antithyroid drugs. The sequence derives from a woman aged 35 to 60 with Graves disease. This chain's CDR3 is CASSVVQGNEQFF. DNA of the CDR3: TGTGCCAGCAGCGTAGTGCAGGGCAATGAGCAGTTCTTC.